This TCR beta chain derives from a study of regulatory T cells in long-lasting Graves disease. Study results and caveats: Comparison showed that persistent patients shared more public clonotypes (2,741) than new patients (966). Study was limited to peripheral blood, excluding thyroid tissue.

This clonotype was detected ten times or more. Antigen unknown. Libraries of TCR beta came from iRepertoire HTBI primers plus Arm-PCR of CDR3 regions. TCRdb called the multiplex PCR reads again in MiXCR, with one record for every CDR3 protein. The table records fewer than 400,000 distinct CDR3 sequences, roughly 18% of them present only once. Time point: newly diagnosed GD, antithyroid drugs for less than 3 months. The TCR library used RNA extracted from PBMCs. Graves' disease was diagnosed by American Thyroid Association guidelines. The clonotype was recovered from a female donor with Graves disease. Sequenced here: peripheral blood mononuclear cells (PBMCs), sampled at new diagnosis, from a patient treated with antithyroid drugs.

Here the CDR3 reads CASSSLATGLETQYF. The CDR3 DNA reads TGTGCCAGTAGTAGCCTCGCGACAGGGTTGGAGACCCAGTACTTC. This rearrangement joins TRBV19 to TRBJ2-5, with 7 bases identical to TRBD1. V was pared by 4 bases and J by 5 bases, with 10 bases of the junction left unmatched. CDR1 is LNHDA, CDR2 SQIVND, per germline (reference sequence). This CDR3 has 15 residues.